These 18 T cell receptor beta chains share one sample of origin, sequenced in a study of blood T cell repertoires in COVID-19. Sequencing used immunoSEQ multiplex PCR; TCRdb keeps in-frame clones, though not all of them. The sample shows 220,000 or so clones, approximately 82% of them seen only once. Source material: peripheral blood. These receptors were taken from an elderly woman with acute or convalescent COVID-19.

This sequence joins TRBV4-1 and TRBJ1-5; 12 nucleotides line up with TRBD1. CDR1 MGHRA and CDR2 YSYEKL come from the germline V gene. The CDR3 loop spans 16 amino acids. V dropped 3 bases and J dropped 6; count of bases not matched to a gene: 6. This CDR3 is CASSQGQGARSQPQHF. In DNA form, the CDR3 reads TGCGCCAGCAGCCAGGGACAGGGGGCGCGGAGTCAGCCCCAGCATTTT.

The V and J genes are TRBV28 and TRBJ1-2; the match to TRBD1 covers 8 bases. With V trimmed by 7 bases and J by 11 bases, 12 bases remained unmatched. The CDR3 consists of 13 residues. Germline values: CDR1 MDHEN, CDR2 SYDVKM. The CDR3 loop reads CASTAYLQGGYTF. CDR3 in DNA: TGTGCCAGCACCGCTTATTTACAGGGGGGTTACACCTTC.

The count of this clone is one. The chain joins TRBV5-1 to TRBJ2-7; 14 bases line up with TRBD2. The CDR3 is 16 amino acids. Germline V gene lookup returns CDR1 SGHRS and CDR2 YFSETQ. V shed 4 bases, J shed 3 bases, and the junction held 6 bases outside the gene matches. The CDR3 DNA is TGCGCCAGCAGCACGGGACTAGCGGGAGACGGCTACGAGCAGTACTTC. It specifies CASSTGLAGDGYEQYF.

The chain combines TRBV9 with TRBJ1-4; the match to TRBD1 covers 7 bases. The trim removed 3 bases at V and 8 bases at J, leaving 4 bases unmatched. The germline V gene encodes CDR1 SGDLS and CDR2 YYNGEE. This CDR3 is 13 amino acids long. The DNA for the CDR3 is TGTGCCAGCAGCGGACAGGGAGGAGAAAAACTGTTTTTT. It codes for CASSGQGGEKLFF. Full variable domain (outside the CDR3, taken from reference TRBV9 and TRBJ1-4): DSGVTQTPKHLITATGQRVTLRCSPRSGDLSVYWYQQSLDQGLQFLIQYYNGEERAKGNILERFSAQQFPDLHSELNLSSLELGDSALYFCASSGQGGEKLFFGSGTQLSVL.

This sequence joins TRBV29-1 and TRBJ1-1; D not resolved. Trimming left V 4 bases short and J 3 bases short, with 6 bases between. The CDR3 loop spans 11 amino acids. Germline values: CDR1 SQVTM, CDR2 ANQGSEA. The CDR3 spells CSVVLDTEAFF. CDR3 in DNA: TGCAGCGTTGTTTTAGACACTGAAGCTTTCTTT.

This sequence joins TRBV5-8 and TRBJ1-3; no firm D call. The germline V gene encodes CDR1 SGHTS and CDR2 YDEGEE. The CDR3 consists of 14 residues. V was clipped by 0 bases and J by 4 bases, with 8 bases between them. CDR3 coding DNA: TGTGCCAGCAGCTTGGAACTTCTGGGAAACACCATATATTTT. Translation gives CASSLELLGNTIYF.

This chain uses TRBV19 with TRBJ1-1; no clear D. V was pared by 3 bases and J by 1 base, with 12 bases between. The V gene's germline CDR1 is LNHDA and CDR2 SQIVND (reference sequence). CDR3 length: 15 amino acids. This CDR3 is CASSIPSLRNTEAFF. CDR3 DNA: TGTGCCAGTAGTATCCCGAGTTTACGGAACACTGAAGCTTTCTTT.

J is TRBJ1-2 and V is TRBV2; 8 positions match TRBD1. CDR3 length: 15 residues. Germline assignment: CDR1 SNHLY and CDR2 FYNNEI. The V and J ends lost 4 bases and 4 bases, in that order; junction bases with no gene match: 8. CDR3 amino acids: CASSVLQDRAYGYTF. CDR3 DNA: TGTGCCAGCAGTGTTTTGCAGGACAGGGCCTATGGCTACACCTTC.

The V and J genes are TRBV5-1 and TRBJ2-1; 13 bases are a match to TRBD2. With 7 bases clipped from V and 2 bases from J, the junction kept 6 bases outside the gene matches. CDR3 length equals 16 residues. Looked up from germline, CDR1 is SGHRS and CDR2 is YFSETQ. CDR3 coding DNA: TGCGCCAGCGGCCGACTAGCGGGGGGTCCCTACAATGAGCAGTTCTTC. Amino acid sequence: CASGRLAGGPYNEQFF. Filled out from reference TRBV5-1 and TRBJ2-1, the complete variable domain reads KAGVTQTPRYLIKTRGQQVTLSCSPISGHRSVSWYQQTPGQGLQFLFEYFSETQRNKGNFPGRFSGRQFSNSRSEMNVSTLELGDSALYLCASGRLAGGPYNEQFFGPGTRLTVL.

The gene calls are TRBV7-2 and TRBJ2-7; 8 bases fit TRBD1. Germline CDR1 and CDR2: SGHTA and FQGNSA. The CDR3 has 16 residues. V dropped 4 bases and J dropped 2; count of bases not matched to a gene: 10. This CDR3 is CASSWRQGPLTYEQYF. The CDR3, as DNA: TGTGCCAGCAGCTGGAGACAGGGGCCCCTAACCTACGAGCAGTACTTC.

The chain recombines TRBV4-2 with TRBJ1-1; perhaps TRBD1 as D (6 bases). Trimming removed 1 base at V and 4 bases at J, with 13 bases between. Germline-derived CDR1 and CDR2 are LGHNA and YNFKEQ. This CDR3 region has 15 residues. The DNA of the CDR3 is TGTGCCAGCAGCCAAGCGCGGGGGCCTAGCACTGAAGCTTTCTTT. Translation: CASSQARGPSTEAFF.

In this sample, this clone turned up once. The J gene is TRBJ1-1, the V gene TRBV28; D gene uncertain. The CDR3 spans 13 residues. V was shortened by 5 bases and J by 4 bases, with 11 bases between the two germline ends. CDR1 and CDR2 (germline): MDHEN, SYDVKM. The CDR3 DNA reads TGTGCCAGCAGTAGGAGGGCGGCCACTGAAGCTTTCTTT. This translates into CASSRRAATEAFF.

The count of this clone is one. The chain joins TRBV12-2 to TRBJ1-1; the listed D gene, TRBD1, was not tested against the DNA. TRBV12-2 is annotated as a pseudogene. This CDR3 is 17 amino acids long. The CDR3 sequence: CASRLGTRDIQNTEAFF. CDR3 bases: TGTGCAAGTCGCTTAGGGACACGCGATATTCAGAACACTGAAGCTTTCTTT.

This clone was counted only a few times. The gene calls are TRBV2 and TRBJ2-7, with D perhaps matching TRBD2 (6 bases). The CDR3 covers 15 residues. CDR1 is SNHLY, CDR2 FYNNEI, per germline. Trimming shortened V by 1 base and J by 2 bases, and 12 bases separated the two germline ends. The CDR3 nucleotides are TGTGCCAGCAGTGAAGGGACTACACTAACCTACGAGCAGTACTTC. Amino acids: CASSEGTTLTYEQYF.

The sample holds one count of this clone. The CDR3 spells CASSGQQGLPGYTF. Written as DNA, the CDR3 is TGTGCCAGCAGCGGACAGCAGGGTCTCCCTGGCTACACCTTC. The rearrangement joins TRBV5-5 to TRBJ1-2; TRBD1 might be the D (6 bases). V lost 4 bases and J 7 bases, leaving 17 bases between the germline ends. Germline CDR1 SGHKS, CDR2 YYEKEE (reference sequence). The CDR3 has 14 residues. The entire variable domain, with the rest obtained from reference TRBV5-5 and TRBJ1-2, is as follows: DAGVTQSPTHLIKTRGQQVTLRCSPISGHKSVSWYQQVLGQGPQFIFQYYEKEERGRGNFPDRFSARQFPNYSSELNVNALLLGDSALYLCASSGQQGLPGYTFGSGTRLTVV.

The rearrangement links TRBV6-2 or TRBV6-3 to TRBJ1-2, with TRBD1 as a possible D gene (5 bases). V was trimmed by 2 bases and J by 2 bases, leaving 9 bases between them. This CDR3 is built from 14 residues. CDR1 MNHEY and CDR2 SVGEGT come from the germline V gene. The CDR3 bases are TGTGCCAGCAGTTACCTGCGGGGGAACTATGGCTACACCTTC. This encodes CASSYLRGNYGYTF.

Here the CDR3 reads CASSFTRQDSPLHF. In nucleotides, the CDR3 is TGTGCCAGCAGCTTTACACGGCAGGATTCACCCCTCCACTTT. The J gene is TRBJ1-6, the V gene TRBV7-2; D is uncertain. Germline assignment: CDR1 SGHTA and CDR2 FQGNSA. The germline V and J ends were trimmed by 3 bases and 8 bases, with 11 bases remaining between them. The CDR3 is 14 residues long.

V and J are TRBV9 and TRBJ2-2; D not resolved. Germline loops: CDR1 SGDLS, CDR2 YYNGEE. The CDR3 runs 14 residues. V lost 4 bases, J lost 2 bases, and 9 bases lay in between. Here the CDR3 reads CASSPRLNTGELFF. The CDR3 region has the DNA TGTGCCAGCAGCCCGAGGTTAAACACCGGGGAGCTGTTTTTT.